This note documents a single T cell receptor beta chain sequence. The data stem from a study of blood T cell repertoires in COVID-19. Background on the study: The United States, Italy and Spain were the sources of the acute and convalescent COVID-19 samples. The cDNA or gDNA used as material had been derived from T cells, B-cell-depleted T cells, or PBMCs.

Per the original data handling: Reference gene primer amplification in the assay estimated nucleated cell counts. Produced via immunoSEQ multiplex PCR; TCRdb's table is partial and in-frame only. That table is the source of V, J and clone size, and D and trimming were worked out from the DNA. The table records around 250,000 clones, 65% to 85% of them present only once. The source is a woman aged 40 to 49 who had recovered from COVID-19. Sequenced material: peripheral blood.

The DNA for the CDR3 is TGTGCCAGCAGCTGGGTGACAGCAAGCTCTGGGGCCAACGTCCTGACTTTC. Translation gives CASSWVTASSGANVLTF. The chain employs TRBV5-8 and TRBJ2-6; perhaps TRBD1 as D (5 bases). The CDR3 runs to 17 residues. Trimming shortened V by 3 bases and J by 0 bases, and 13 bases separated the two germline ends. CDR1 and CDR2 from the germline V gene are SGHTS and YDEGEE.